This T cell receptor beta chain was profiled in a study of blood T cells in healthy people across ages. Germline-derived CDR1 and CDR2 are SGHDN and FVKESK. V dropped 3 bases and J dropped 0; count of bases not matched to a gene: 10. The CDR3 length is 17 residues. A J-beta primer mix and a sample-barcoded 5' primer were used in a second PCR of roughly 6 to 12 cycles. TCRdb re-derived calls from the 5' RACE reads in MiXCR, one entry per CDR3 protein. This table has some 1.5 million distinct CDR3 sequences, roughly 27% appearing once. General study results and limits: Estimated diversity, derived from one million T cells, was regarded as an underestimate. More naive CD4+ cells and higher diversity were found in long-lived than in aged donors.

A word on this clonotype: Antigen unknown.

This chain links TRBV14 with TRBJ2-7; 8 bases match TRBD1. What was sequenced was blood. The clonotype originates from a woman aged 25 to 39 in good health. The CDR3 protein is CASSQACGQGFSYEQYF. CDR3 coding DNA: TGTGCCAGCAGCCAGGCATGCGGACAGGGCTTCTCCTACGAGCAGTACTTC. The full variable domain, with the rest looked up from reference TRBV14 and TRBJ2-7, is EAGVTQFPSHSVIEKGQTVTLRCDPISGHDNLYWYRRVMGKEIKFLLHFVKESKQDESGMPNNRFLAERTGGTYSTLKVQPAELEDSGVYFCASSQACGQGFSYEQYFGPGTRLTVT.